These 27 T cell receptor beta chains share one sample of origin, sequenced in a study of shared clonotypes between healthy human individuals (dated by TCRdb to 2020 to 2021). The protocol used for the library was the immunoSEQ multiplex PCR assay. TCRdb took this table from immuneACCESS and kept in-frame rearrangements with V and J called. Such tables lack part of the clones; where checked against another copy, unresolved V genes explain under half of the gap, and the rest is unexplained. Present in this sample are more than 850,000 clones, 75% to 85% of which were seen just once. Around 0.47% of the sample comes from the top ten. The sequencing input was memory CD4+ T cells from PBMCs. This specimen's cell subset or site label, per the study, means: CD45RA-negative fraction. The receptors stem from a man between 18 and 35 years old in good health. Some clones in this sample may be carry-over from other donors' samples.

In its sample, this clone was seen once. The chain couples TRBV19 to TRBJ2-1; 12 bases fit TRBD2. The CDR3 is 18 amino acids. J lost 9 bases, V lost 2 bases, and 14 bases had no gene match. Germline V gene lookup returns CDR1 LNHDA and CDR2 SQIVND (reference sequence). Written as DNA, the CDR3 is TGTGCCAGTAGTATACCCCGGAGGGCTAGCGGGAGGGCCGGTGAGCAGTTCTTC. This gives the protein CASSIPRRASGRAGEQFF.

As concerns this clone: This clone may be a read error of a much larger clone one base away. This sample includes further DNA sequences coding for the same CDR3. The J gene is TRBJ2-5, the V gene TRBV28; D not certain. This CDR3 has 11 amino acids. Trimming stripped 2 bases from V and 2 bases from J, with 0 bases between. CDR1 and CDR2 from the germline V gene are MDHEN and SYDVKM. CDR3 loop: CASSLQETQYF. CDR3 nucleotides: TGTGCCAGCAGTTTACAAGAGACCCAGTACTTC.

The V and J genes are TRBV6-1 and TRBJ1-1; 7 bases line up with TRBD1. CDR1 is MNHNS, CDR2 SASEGT, per germline. The junction had 5 bases not matched to a gene; V was cut back by 10 bases and J by 0 bases. The CDR3 covers 13 residues. The CDR3 here is CATTDRLNTEAFF. The CDR3 DNA follows: TGTGCCACCACGGACAGGCTGAACACTGAAGCTTTCTTT.

The chain is built from TRBV6-1 and TRBJ2-7; 7 nucleotides agree with TRBD2. The CDR3 is 14 amino acids. CDR1 is MNHNS and CDR2 is SASEGT in the germline V gene. The junction had 9 bases not matched to a gene; V was cut back by 6 bases and J by 4 bases. In DNA form, the CDR3 reads TGTGCCAGCAGGGTGGCGGGGGATTTATACGAGCAGTACTTC. Translating it yields CASRVAGDLYEQYF.

The CDR3 here is CASRRDGTPDEKLFF. The CDR3 nucleotides read TGCGCCAGCAGGAGGGATGGGACACCCGACGAAAAACTGTTTTTT. The chain is built from TRBV5-1 and TRBJ1-4; D possibly corresponds to TRBD1 (6 bases). Trimming removed 5 bases at V and 8 bases at J, with 19 bases between. The length of the CDR3 is 15 residues. Germline values: CDR1 SGHRS, CDR2 YFSETQ. Variable domain in full (rest from reference TRBV5-1 and TRBJ1-4): KAGVTQTPRYLIKTRGQQVTLSCSPISGHRSVSWYQQTPGQGLQFLFEYFSETQRNKGNFPGRFSGRQFSNSRSEMNVSTLELGDSALYLCASRRDGTPDEKLFFGSGTQLSVL.

V usage is TRBV28 and J usage is TRBJ2-5; 8 positions agree with TRBD2. CDR3 length: 17 amino acids. V lost 2 bases, J lost 2 bases, and 10 bases stayed unmatched. CDR1 is MDHEN, CDR2 SYDVKM, per germline. DNA of the CDR3: TGTGCCAGCAGTTTAGGGTTCCTAGCGGGCCCACAAGAGACCCAGTACTTC. It codes for CASSLGFLAGPQETQYF.

The chain couples TRBV6-5 to TRBJ1-1; possible D gene TRBD1, 5 bases. This CDR3 spans 13 amino acids. Germline V CDR1 and CDR2: MNHEY, SVGAGI. Trimming pared 6 bases from V and 4 bases from J, leaving 12 bases between. As DNA, the CDR3 is TGTGCCAGCAGCCCTGGGACGGGCACTGAAGCTTTCTTT. This encodes CASSPGTGTEAFF.

The chain recombines TRBV7-3 with TRBJ2-1; the D gene is possibly TRBD2 (6 bases). Trimming cost V 2 bases and J 3 bases, with 14 bases left between them. CDR3 length: 16 amino acids. Germline CDR1 reads SGHTA; CDR2 reads FQGTGA. The CDR3 coding sequence is TGTGCCAGCAGCTTAGGCGGTAGCGGCAACTACAATGAGCAGTTCTTC. Its protein product is CASSLGGSGNYNEQFF. Full variable domain (remainder filled in from reference TRBV7-3 and TRBJ2-1): GAGVSQTPSNKVTEKGKYVELRCDPISGHTALYWYRQSLGQGPEFLIYFQGTGAADDSGLPNDRFFAVRPEGSVSTLKIQRTERGDSAVYLCASSLGGSGNYNEQFFGPGTRLTVL.

The table lists this clone with a few counts. The chain recombines TRBV4-3 with TRBJ2-5; unclear D gene. Germline lookup yields CDR1 LGHNA and CDR2 YSLEER. V was trimmed by 3 bases and J by 5 bases, leaving 10 bases between them. The CDR3 loop spans 13 amino acids. The CDR3 loop is CASSQEASETQYF. CDR3 in DNA: TGCGCCAGCAGCCAGGAAGCGTCTGAGACCCAGTACTTC.

The chain links TRBV5-6 to TRBJ2-7; TRBD2 might be the D (5 bases). The CDR3 contains 15 residues. From germline, CDR1 is SGHDT and CDR2 YYEEEE. The V end lost 2 bases, the J end lost 5 bases, and 17 bases lay between the germline ends. CDR3 in amino acids: CASSFGGYERNEQYF. The CDR3 region has the DNA TGTGCCAGCAGCTTCGGCGGGTACGAAAGGAACGAGCAGTACTTC.

The chain employs TRBV7-3 and TRBJ2-5; D is uncertain. This CDR3 is built from 15 residues. Germline V gives CDR1 SGHTA, CDR2 FQGTGA. V lost 1 base and J lost 2, with 11 bases in between. The DNA for the CDR3 is TGTGCCAGCAGCTTAATGGGGTCACAGCAAGAGACCCAGTACTTC. Encoded protein: CASSLMGSQQETQYF.

The genes are TRBV28 and TRBJ2-7; a possible D gene is TRBD2 (5 bases). V lost 6 bases and J 2 bases, leaving 14 bases between the germline ends. The germline gives CDR1 MDHEN, CDR2 SYDVKM. This CDR3 comprises 14 residues. The CDR3 is CASSPLGMAYEQYF. In DNA, the CDR3 is TGTGCCAGCAGCCCACTAGGGATGGCCTACGAGCAGTACTTC.

This clone came up a few times. The gene calls are TRBV27 and TRBJ1-6, with 7 positions matching TRBD1. The CDR3 consists of 17 residues. V dropped 5 bases and J dropped 9; count of bases not matched to a gene: 16. The V gene's germline CDR1 is MNHEY and CDR2 SMNVEV (reference sequence). The CDR3 nucleotides are TGTGCCAGCAGTAAAACACTGAGGGACAGTAGTGGTTCACCCCTCCACTTT. Amino acid sequence: CASSKTLRDSSGSPLHF.

Note on this clone: Distinct nucleotide sequences in the sample also encode this CDR3. The chain employs TRBV25-1 and TRBJ1-2; TRBD1 aligns across 9 bases. Losses at the gene ends were 6 bases for V and 8 bases for J; bases not matched to a gene: 7. This CDR3 region has 13 residues. The V gene's germline CDR1 is MGHDK and CDR2 SYGVNS. The CDR3 protein is CASRSDRGYGYTF. The CDR3 nucleotides are TGTGCCAGCAGATCGGACAGGGGATACGGCTACACCTTC.

This clone appeared many times. The V call is TRBV4-3, the J call TRBJ2-7; 12 bases match TRBD2. Per the germline V gene, CDR1 is LGHNA and CDR2 is YSLEER. Trimming removed 4 bases from V and 5 bases from J; junction bases left unmatched: 6. The CDR3 loop spans 15 amino acids. The CDR3 nucleotides read TGCGCCAGCAGCCTTGGACTAGCGGGAATCAACGAGCAGTACTTC. This encodes CASSLGLAGINEQYF.

This clone was seen only a few times. The V gene is TRBV15, the J gene TRBJ1-3; D uncertain. The germline gives CDR1 LNHNV, CDR2 YYDKDF (reference sequence). This CDR3 comprises 16 residues. Trimming left V 0 bases short and J 2 bases short, with 11 bases between. CDR3 nucleotides: TGTGCCACCAGCAGAGACGCCCGGGGTACTGGAAACACCATATATTTT. Translating gives CATSRDARGTGNTIYF.

V is TRBV9 and J is TRBJ2-3, with no clear D. CDR3 length equals 14 residues. The ends were cut back, 2 bases at V and 4 bases at J, with 11 bases in the middle. CDR1 and CDR2 (germline): SGDLS, YYNGEE. This CDR3 reads CASSVGPRPDTQYF. The CDR3, as DNA: TGTGCCAGCAGCGTCGGGCCCCGGCCAGATACGCAGTATTTT.

This clone was recorded a few times. The V gene is TRBV19, the J gene TRBJ1-2; maybe TRBD1 (6 bases). The CDR3 has 14 amino acids. The V gene's germline CDR1 is LNHDA and CDR2 SQIVND (reference sequence). V lost 5 bases, J lost 7 bases, and 17 bases lay in between. CDR3 DNA: TGTGCCAGTAGTGGGCCTCGACAGGAAGGTGGCTACACCTTC. This translates into CASSGPRQEGGYTF.

The chain combines TRBV19 with TRBJ2-1; D possibly corresponds to TRBD1 (5 bases). The CDR3 is 14 amino acids. Trimming removed 3 bases from V and 6 bases from J, with 12 bases in between. CDR1 LNHDA and CDR2 SQIVND come from the germline V gene (reference sequence). The CDR3 reads CASSIWSGRNEQFF. The DNA for the CDR3 is TGTGCCAGTAGTATTTGGTCAGGGCGCAATGAGCAGTTCTTC.

Concerning this clone: The same CDR3 arises from other DNA sequences in this sample as well. This chain uses TRBV28 with TRBJ1-5, with D perhaps TRBD1 (5 bases). This CDR3 is built from 15 residues. V shed 7 bases and J shed 1 base, with 14 bases lying between them. Germline loops: CDR1 MDHEN, CDR2 SYDVKM. The CDR3 DNA reads TGTGCCAGCATCGGAGGGGCGCCGAGCAATCAGCCCCAGCATTTT. Translated: CASIGGAPSNQPQHF. Variable domain in full (rest from reference TRBV28 and TRBJ1-5): DVKVTQSSRYLVKRTGEKVFLECVQDMDHENMFWYRQDPGLGLRLIYFSYDVKMKEKGDIPEGYSVSREKKERFSLILESASTNQTSMYLCASIGGAPSNQPQHFGDGTRLSIL.

The J gene is TRBJ2-4, the V gene TRBV10-2; weak D call: TRBD2 (5 bases). Germline CDR1 WSHSY, CDR2 SAAADI. This CDR3 contains 11 residues. Trimming removed 8 bases from V and 8 bases from J, with 10 bases in between. CDR3 sequence reads: CASGGRDIQYF. As DNA, the CDR3 is TGCGCCAGCGGAGGTCGGGACATTCAGTACTTC.

The CDR3 here is CASSERYNKNIQYF. CDR3 bases: TGTGCCAGCAGTGAACGGTATAACAAAAACATTCAGTACTTC. The V gene is TRBV2, the J gene TRBJ2-4; no firm D call. Germline V lookup: CDR1 SNHLY, CDR2 FYNNEI. The V gene lost 2 bases and the J gene lost 3 bases, with 8 bases spanning the gap. CDR3 length equals 14 residues.

This chain uses TRBV4-1 with TRBJ2-7; 9 bases align to TRBD1. Unmatched junction bases numbered 7, after V lost 1 base and J lost 3 bases. This CDR3 contains 16 residues. Germline assignment: CDR1 MGHRA and CDR2 YSYEKL. Written as DNA, the CDR3 is TGCGCCAGCAGCCAAGGGTCCGGGACAGGGCTCTACGAGCAGTACTTC. Translating gives CASSQGSGTGLYEQYF.

The chain couples TRBV28 to TRBJ2-2; 7 nucleotides agree with TRBD2. This CDR3 contains 15 residues. Germline values: CDR1 MDHEN, CDR2 SYDVKM. Trimming at V came to 7 bases and at J to 2 bases, leaving 7 bases not matched to a gene. CDR3 region: CASKMGTTNTGELFF. Written as DNA, the CDR3 is TGTGCCAGCAAGATGGGGACTACAAACACCGGGGAGCTGTTTTTT. Together with reference TRBV28 and TRBJ2-2, the CDR3 gives the full variable domain: DVKVTQSSRYLVKRTGEKVFLECVQDMDHENMFWYRQDPGLGLRLIYFSYDVKMKEKGDIPEGYSVSREKKERFSLILESASTNQTSMYLCASKMGTTNTGELFFGEGSRLTVL.

Many counts were recorded for this clone. The genes are TRBV4-1 and TRBJ2-5; D is uncertain. V dropped 2 bases and J dropped 0 bases, with 7 bases sitting between them. CDR3 length: 14 residues. Germline V gene data show CDR1 as MGHRA and CDR2 as YSYEKL. CDR3 amino acids: CASSQSGHQETQYF. CDR3 DNA sequence: TGCGCCAGCAGCCAATCTGGACACCAAGAGACCCAGTACTTC.

The rearrangement joins TRBV28 to TRBJ1-3, with D unresolved. The CDR3 length is 17 residues. V was trimmed by 5 bases and J by 2 bases, leaving 19 bases between them. Per germline, CDR1 MDHEN and CDR2 SYDVKM. The CDR3 bases are TGTGCCAGCAGTCCTCCCCCCGGGGTACGGGCTGGAAACACCATATATTTT. Its protein product is CASSPPPGVRAGNTIYF.

V gene TRBV7-8 combines with J gene TRBJ2-7; TRBD2 agrees at 10 bases. With V trimmed by 4 bases and J by 1 base, 10 bases remained unmatched. The germline V gene has CDR1 SGHVS and CDR2 FQNEAQ. The CDR3 covers 17 residues. In DNA, the CDR3 is TGTGCCAGCAGCTCACGAGTACTAGCGGGAACGTCCTACGAGCAGTACTTC. As protein: CASSSRVLAGTSYEQYF.